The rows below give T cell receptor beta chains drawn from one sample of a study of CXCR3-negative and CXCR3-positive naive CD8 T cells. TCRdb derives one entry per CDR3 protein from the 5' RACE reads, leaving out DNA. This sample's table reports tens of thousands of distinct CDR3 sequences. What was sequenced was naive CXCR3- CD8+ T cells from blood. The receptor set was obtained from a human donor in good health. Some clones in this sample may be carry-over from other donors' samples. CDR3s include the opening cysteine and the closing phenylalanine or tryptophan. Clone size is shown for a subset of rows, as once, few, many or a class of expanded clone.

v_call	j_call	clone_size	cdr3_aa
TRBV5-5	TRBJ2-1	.	CASSFGTAGEQFF
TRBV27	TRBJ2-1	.	CASTLHADREKYNEQFF
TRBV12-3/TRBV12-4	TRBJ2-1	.	CASSAGGLYNEQFF
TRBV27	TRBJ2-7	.	CASSILQGMRFYEQYF
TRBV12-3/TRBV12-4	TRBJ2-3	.	CASSFDGDPDTQYF
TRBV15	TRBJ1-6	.	CATSRPPVGAGNSPLHF
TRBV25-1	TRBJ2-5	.	CASSESAGEETQYF
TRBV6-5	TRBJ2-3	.	CATLASGTGRADTQYF
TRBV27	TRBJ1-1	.	CASSQGDTEAFF
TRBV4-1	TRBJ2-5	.	CASSQDYILRETQYF
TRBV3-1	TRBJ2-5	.	CASSQDLRGETQYF
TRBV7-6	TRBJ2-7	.	CASSLDMPPYEQYF
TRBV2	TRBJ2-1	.	CASSSGPKEQFF
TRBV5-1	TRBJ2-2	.	CASSLGVKGTGELFF
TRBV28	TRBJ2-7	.	CASSPTGTPEYEQYF
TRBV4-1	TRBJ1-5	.	CASSQGSGLSNQPQHF
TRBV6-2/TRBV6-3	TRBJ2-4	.	CASSYSQLAKNIQYF
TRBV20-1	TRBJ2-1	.	CSASLRGLDYNEQFF
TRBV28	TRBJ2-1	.	CASSRGQTSFDEQFF
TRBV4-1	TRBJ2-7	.	CASSQVSGTGAYEQYF
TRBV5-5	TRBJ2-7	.	CASQTGGHGIYEQYF
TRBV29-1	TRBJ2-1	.	CSVEIGREYNEQFF
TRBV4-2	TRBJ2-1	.	CASSQGVASDPYNEQFF
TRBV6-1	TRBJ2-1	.	CASIVAEYSYNEQFF
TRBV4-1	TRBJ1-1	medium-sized	CASSPTGGGNTEAFF
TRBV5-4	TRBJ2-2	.	CASSGGRTGELFF
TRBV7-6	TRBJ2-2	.	CASKGLARDNGELFF
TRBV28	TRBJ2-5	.	CASTKGQGPQYF
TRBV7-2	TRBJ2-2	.	CASSLVRYTSNTGELFF
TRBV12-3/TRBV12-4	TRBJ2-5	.	CASSTRRGQETQYF
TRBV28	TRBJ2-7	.	CASSLYRGAYEQYF
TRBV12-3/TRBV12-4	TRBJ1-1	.	CASTYPGMNTEAFF
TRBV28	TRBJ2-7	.	CASRSETGAYEQYF
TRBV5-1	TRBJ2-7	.	CASPGRGKQYF
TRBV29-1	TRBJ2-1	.	CSVEDQRESRGQFF
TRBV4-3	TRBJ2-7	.	CASSQGTGNEQYF
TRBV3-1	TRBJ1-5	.	CASSWDNGQPQHF
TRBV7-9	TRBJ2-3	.	CASSPSGGLAGGTDTQYF
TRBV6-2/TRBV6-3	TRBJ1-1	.	CASSYSTGMEAFF
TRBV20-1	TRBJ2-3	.	CSASPTRQGALTDTQYF
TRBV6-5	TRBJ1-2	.	CASIMTPTGQGVVGYTF